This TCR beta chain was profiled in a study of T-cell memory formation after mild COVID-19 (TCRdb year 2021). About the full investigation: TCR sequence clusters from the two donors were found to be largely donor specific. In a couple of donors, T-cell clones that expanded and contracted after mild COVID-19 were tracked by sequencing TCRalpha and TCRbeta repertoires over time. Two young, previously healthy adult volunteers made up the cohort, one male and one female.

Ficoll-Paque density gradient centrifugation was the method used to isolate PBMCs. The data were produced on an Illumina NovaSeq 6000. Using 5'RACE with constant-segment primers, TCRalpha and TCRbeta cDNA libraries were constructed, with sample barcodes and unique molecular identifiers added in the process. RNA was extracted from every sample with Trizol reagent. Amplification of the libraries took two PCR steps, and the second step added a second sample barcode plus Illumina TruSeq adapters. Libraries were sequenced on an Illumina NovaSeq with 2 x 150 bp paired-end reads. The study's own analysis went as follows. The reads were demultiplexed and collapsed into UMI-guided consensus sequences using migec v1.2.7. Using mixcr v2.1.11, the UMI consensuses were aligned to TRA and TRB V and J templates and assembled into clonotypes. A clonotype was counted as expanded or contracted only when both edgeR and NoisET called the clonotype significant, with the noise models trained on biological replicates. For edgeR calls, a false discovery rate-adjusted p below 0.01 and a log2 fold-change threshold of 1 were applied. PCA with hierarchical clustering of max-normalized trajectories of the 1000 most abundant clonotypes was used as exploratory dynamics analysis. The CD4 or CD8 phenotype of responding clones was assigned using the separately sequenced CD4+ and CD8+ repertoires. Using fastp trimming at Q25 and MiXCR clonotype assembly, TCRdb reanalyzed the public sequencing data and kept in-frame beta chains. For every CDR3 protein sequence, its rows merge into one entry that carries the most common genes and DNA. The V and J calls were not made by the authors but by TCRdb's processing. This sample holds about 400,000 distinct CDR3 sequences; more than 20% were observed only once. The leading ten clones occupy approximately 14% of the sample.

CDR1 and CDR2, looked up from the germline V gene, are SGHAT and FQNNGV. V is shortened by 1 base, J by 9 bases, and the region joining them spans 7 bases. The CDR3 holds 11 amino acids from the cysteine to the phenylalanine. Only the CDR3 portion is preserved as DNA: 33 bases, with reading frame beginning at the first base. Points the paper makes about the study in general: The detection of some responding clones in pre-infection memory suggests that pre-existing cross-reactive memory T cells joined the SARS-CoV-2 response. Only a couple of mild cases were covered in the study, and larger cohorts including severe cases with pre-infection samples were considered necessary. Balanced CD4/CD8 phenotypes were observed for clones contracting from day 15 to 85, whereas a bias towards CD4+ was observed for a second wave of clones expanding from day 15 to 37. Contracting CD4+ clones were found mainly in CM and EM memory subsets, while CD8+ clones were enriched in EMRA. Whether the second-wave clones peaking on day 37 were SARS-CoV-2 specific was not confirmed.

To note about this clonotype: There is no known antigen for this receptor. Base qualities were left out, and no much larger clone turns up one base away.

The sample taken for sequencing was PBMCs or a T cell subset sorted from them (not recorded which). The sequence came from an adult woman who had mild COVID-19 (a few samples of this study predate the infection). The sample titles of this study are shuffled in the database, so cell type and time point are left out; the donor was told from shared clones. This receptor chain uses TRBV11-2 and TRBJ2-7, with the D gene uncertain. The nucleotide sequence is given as TGTGCCAGCAGCTTAGTGGGCGTGCAGTACTTC. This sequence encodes CASSLVGVQYF.